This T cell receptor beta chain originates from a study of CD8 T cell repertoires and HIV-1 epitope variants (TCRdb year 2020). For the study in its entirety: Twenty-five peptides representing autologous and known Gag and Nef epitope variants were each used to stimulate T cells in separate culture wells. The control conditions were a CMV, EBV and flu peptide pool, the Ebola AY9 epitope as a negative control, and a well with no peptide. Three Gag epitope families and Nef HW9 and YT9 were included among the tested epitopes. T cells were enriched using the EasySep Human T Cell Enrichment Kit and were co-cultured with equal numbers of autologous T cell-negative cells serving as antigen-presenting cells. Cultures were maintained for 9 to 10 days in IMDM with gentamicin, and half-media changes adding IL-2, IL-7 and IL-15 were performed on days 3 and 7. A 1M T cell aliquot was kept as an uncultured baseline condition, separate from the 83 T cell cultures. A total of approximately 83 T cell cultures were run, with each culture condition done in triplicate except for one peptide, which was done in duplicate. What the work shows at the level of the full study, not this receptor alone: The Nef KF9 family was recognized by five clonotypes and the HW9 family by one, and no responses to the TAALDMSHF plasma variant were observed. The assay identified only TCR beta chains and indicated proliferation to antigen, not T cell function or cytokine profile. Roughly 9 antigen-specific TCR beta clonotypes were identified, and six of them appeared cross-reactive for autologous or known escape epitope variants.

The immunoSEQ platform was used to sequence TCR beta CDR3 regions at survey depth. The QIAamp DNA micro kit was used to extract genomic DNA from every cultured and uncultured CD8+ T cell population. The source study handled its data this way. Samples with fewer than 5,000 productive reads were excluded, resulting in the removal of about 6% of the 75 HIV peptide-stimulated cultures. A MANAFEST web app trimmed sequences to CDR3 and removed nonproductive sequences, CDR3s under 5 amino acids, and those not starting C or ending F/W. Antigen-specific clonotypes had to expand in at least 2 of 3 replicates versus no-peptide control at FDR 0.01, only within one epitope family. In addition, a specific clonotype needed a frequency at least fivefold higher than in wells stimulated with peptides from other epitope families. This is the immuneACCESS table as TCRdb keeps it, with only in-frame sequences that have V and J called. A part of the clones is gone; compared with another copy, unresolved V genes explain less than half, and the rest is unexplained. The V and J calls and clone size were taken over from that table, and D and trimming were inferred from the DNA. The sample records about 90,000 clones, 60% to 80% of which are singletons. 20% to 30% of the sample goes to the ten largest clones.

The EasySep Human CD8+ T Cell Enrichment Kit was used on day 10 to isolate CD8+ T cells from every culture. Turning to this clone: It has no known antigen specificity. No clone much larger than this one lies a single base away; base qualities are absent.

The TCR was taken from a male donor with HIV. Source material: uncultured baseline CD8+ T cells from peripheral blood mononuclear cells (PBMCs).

Read as DNA, the sequence is TGTGCCAGCAGCTTGGCTGCGGGGGGCGGGGATGAGCAGTTCTTC. This encodes CASSLAAGGGDEQFF. The chain was built from TRBV5-4 and TRBJ2-1, with 8 bases in between that match TRBD2. Spanning cysteine to phenylalanine, the CDR3 consists of 15 amino acids. Kept here is only the CDR3 DNA, which spans 45 bases and is read in frame from base 1. CDR1 SGHNT and CDR2 YYREEE are derived from the germline V gene (reference sequence). Germline trimming: 0 bases from V, 8 bases from J; junction bases outside gene matches: 7.